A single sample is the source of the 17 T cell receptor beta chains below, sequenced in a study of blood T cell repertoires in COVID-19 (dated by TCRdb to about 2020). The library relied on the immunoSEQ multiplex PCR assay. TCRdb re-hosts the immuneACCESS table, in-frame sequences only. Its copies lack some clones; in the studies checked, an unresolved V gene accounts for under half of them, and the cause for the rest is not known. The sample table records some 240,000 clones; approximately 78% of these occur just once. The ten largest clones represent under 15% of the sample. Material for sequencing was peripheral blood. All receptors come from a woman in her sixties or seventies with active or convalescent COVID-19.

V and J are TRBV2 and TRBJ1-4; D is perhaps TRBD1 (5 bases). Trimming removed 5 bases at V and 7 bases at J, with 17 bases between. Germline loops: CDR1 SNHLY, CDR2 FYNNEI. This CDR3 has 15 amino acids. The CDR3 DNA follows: TGTGCCAGCAGTCCCAGACGGGGGAACATTGAAAAACTGTTTTTT. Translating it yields CASSPRRGNIEKLFF.

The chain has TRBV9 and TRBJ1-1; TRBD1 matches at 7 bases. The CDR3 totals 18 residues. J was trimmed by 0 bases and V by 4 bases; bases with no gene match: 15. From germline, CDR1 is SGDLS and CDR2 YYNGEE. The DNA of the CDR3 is TGTGCCAGCAGCCCCCGGCCACCAGGGGGGACCTTGAACACTGAAGCTTTCTTT. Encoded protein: CASSPRPPGGTLNTEAFF.

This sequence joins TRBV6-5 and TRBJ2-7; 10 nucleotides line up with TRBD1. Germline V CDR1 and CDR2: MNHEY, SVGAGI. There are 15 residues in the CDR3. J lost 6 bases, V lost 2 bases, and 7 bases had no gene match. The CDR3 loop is CASSYDRGRNGEQYF. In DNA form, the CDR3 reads TGTGCCAGCAGTTACGACAGGGGGCGTAACGGCGAGCAGTACTTC.

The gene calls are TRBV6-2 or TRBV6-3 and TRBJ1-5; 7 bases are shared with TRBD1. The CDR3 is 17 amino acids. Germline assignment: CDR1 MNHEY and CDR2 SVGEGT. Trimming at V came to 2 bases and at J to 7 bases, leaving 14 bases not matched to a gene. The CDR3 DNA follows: TGTGCCAGCAGTTACCTTCCCAGGGGGTGGGGCGGGCAGCCCCAGCATTTT. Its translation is CASSYLPRGWGGQPQHF.

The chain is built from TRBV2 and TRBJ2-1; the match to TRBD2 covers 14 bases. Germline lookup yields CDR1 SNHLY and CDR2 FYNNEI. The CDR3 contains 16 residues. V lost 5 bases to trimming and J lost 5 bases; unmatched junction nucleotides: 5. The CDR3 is CASSPRTSGGNNEQFF. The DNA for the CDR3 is TGTGCCAGCAGTCCCCGGACTAGCGGGGGGAACAATGAGCAGTTCTTC.

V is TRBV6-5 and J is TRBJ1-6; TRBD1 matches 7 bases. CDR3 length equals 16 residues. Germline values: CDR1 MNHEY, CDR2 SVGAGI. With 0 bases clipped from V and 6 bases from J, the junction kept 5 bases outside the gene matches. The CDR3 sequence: CASSYSRGQSNSPLHF. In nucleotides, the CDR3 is TGTGCCAGCAGTTACTCGAGGGGACAGTCTAATTCACCCCTCCACTTT.

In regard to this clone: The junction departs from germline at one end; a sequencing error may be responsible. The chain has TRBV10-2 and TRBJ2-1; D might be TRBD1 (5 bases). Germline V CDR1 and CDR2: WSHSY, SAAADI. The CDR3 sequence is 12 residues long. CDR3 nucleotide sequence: TGCGCCAGCAGTGAGTTCAGGGTGGGGCCGGTCTTC. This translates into CASSEFRVGPVF.

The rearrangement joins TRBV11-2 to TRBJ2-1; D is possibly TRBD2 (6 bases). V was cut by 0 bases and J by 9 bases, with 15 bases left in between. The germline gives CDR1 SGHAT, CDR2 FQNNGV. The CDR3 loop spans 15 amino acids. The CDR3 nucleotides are TGTGCCAGCAGCTTAGACCTTGCCGGGGGTGGTGAGCAGTTCTTC. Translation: CASSLDLAGGGEQFF. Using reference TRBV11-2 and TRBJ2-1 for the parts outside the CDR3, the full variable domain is EAGVAQSPRYKIIEKRQSVAFWCNPISGHATLYWYQQILGQGPKLLIQFQNNGVVDDSQLPKDRFSAERLKGVDSTLKIQPAKLEDSAVYLCASSLDLAGGGEQFFGPGTRLTVL.

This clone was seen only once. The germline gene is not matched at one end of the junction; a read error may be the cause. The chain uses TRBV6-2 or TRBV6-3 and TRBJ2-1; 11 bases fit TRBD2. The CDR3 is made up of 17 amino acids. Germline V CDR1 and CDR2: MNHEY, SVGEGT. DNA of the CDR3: TGTGCCAGCAGTTACCCACGTAGCGGGGGGGCCTATAATGAGCAGTTCTTC. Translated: CASSYPRSGGAYNEQFF.

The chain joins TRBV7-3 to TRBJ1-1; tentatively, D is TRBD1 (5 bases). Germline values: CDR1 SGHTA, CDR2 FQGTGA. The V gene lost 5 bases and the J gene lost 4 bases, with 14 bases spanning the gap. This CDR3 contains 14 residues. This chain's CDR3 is CASSPGGGSTEAFF. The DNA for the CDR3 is TGTGCCAGCAGCCCTGGGGGGGGAAGCACTGAAGCTTTCTTT.

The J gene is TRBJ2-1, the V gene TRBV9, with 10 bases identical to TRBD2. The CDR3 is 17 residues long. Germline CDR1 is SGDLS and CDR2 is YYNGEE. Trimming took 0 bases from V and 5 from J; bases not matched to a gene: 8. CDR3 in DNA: TGTGCCAGCAGCGTAGAGAAGGGGACTAGCGAGGACAATGAGCAGTTCTTC. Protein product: CASSVEKGTSEDNEQFF.

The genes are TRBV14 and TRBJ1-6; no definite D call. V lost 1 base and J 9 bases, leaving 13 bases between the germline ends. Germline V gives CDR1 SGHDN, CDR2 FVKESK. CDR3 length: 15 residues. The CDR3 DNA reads TGTGCCAGCAGCCAAGGTGTGAGCCGTGGTTCACCCCTCCACTTT. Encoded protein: CASSQGVSRGSPLHF.

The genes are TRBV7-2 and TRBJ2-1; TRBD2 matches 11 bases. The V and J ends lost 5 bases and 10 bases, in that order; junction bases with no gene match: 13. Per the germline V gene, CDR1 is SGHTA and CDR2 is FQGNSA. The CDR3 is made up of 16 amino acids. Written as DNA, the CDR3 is TGTGCCAGCAGCCTCCAGGCTAGCGGGGGGTTGAGGGAGCAGTTCTTC. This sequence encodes CASSLQASGGLREQFF. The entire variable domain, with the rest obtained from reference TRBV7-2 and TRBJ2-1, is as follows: GAGVSQSPSNKVTEKGKDVELRCDPISGHTALYWYRQSLGQGLEFLIYFQGNSAPDKSGLPSDRFSAERTGGSVSTLTIQRTQQEDSAVYLCASSLQASGGLREQFFGPGTRLTVL.

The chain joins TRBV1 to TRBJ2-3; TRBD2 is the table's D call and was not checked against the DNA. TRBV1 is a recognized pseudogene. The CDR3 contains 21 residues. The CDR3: CTSSQDCGAGPAGALVYTQYF. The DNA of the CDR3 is TGCACCAGCAGCCAAGATTGTGGGGCAGGGCCAGCGGGGGCCTTGGTATATACGCAGTATTTT.

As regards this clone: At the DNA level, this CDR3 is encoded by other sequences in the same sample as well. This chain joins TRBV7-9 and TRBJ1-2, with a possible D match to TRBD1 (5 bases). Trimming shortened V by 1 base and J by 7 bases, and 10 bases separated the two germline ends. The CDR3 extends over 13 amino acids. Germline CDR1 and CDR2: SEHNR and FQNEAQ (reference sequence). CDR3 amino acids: CASSLDGGGGYTF. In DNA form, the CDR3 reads TGTGCCAGCAGCTTAGACGGGGGAGGTGGCTACACCTTC.

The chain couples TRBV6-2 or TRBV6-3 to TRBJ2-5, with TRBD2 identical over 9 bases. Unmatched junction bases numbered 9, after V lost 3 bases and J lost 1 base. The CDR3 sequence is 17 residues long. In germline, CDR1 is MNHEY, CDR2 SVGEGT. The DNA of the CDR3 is TGTGCCAGCAGTTATGGCGGGGGGGCCCGGATCCAAGAGACCCAGTACTTC. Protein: CASSYGGGARIQETQYF.

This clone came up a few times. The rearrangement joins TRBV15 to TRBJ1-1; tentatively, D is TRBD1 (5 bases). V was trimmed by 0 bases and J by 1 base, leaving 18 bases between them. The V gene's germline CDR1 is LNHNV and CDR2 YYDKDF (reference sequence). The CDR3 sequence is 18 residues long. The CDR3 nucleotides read TGTGCCACCAGCAGAGATCGGGGGGGGATGATTTCGAACACTGAAGCTTTCTTT. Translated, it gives CATSRDRGGMISNTEAFF.